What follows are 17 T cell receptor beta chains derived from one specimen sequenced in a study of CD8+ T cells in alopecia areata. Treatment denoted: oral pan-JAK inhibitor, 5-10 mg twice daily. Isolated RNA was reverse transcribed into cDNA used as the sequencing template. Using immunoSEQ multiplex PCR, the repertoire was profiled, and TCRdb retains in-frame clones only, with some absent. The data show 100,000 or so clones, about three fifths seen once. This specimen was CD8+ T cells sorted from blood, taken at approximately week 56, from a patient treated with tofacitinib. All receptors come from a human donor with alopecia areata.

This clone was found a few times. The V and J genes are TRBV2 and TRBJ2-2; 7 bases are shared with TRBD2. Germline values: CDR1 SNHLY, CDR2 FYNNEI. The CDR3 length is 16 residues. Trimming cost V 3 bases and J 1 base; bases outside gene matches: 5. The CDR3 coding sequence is TGTGCCAGCAGTGAGGCTAGCGGAAGGAACACCGGGGAGCTGTTTTTT. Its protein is CASSEASGRNTGELFF.

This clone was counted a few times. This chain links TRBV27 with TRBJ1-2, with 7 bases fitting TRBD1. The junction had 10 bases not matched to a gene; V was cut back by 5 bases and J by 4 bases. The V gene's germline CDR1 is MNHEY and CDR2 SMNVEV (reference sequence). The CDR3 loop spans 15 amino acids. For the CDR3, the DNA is TGTGCCAGCAGTCGACGACAGGGAGGTTCCTATGGCTACACCTTC. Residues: CASSRRQGGSYGYTF.

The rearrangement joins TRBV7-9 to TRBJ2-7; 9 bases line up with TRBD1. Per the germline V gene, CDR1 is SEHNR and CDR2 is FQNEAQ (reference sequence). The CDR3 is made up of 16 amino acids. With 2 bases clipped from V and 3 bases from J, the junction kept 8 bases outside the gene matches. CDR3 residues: CASSLRRDRVVYEQYF. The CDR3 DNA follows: TGTGCCAGCAGCTTACGCAGGGACAGGGTGGTCTACGAGCAGTACTTC.

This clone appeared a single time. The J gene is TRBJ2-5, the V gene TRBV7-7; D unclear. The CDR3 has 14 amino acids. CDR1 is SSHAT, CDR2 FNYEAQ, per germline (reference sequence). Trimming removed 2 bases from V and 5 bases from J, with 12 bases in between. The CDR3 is CASSLWRLAETQYF. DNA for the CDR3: TGTGCCAGCAGCTTATGGCGGCTGGCCGAGACCCAGTACTTC.

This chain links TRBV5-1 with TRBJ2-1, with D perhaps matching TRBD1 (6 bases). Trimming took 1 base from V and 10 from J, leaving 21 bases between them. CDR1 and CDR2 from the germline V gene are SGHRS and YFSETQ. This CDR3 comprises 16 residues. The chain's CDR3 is CASSLYRVGPQWEQFF. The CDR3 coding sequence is TGCGCCAGCAGCTTGTACAGGGTGGGGCCGCAATGGGAGCAGTTCTTC.

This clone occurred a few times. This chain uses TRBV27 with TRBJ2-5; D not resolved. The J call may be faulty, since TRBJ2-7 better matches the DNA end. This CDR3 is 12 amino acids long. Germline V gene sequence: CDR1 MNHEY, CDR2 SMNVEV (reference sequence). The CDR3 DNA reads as TGTGCCAGCAGTTTAGGGATGGGCGAGCAGTACTTC. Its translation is CASSLGMGEQYF.

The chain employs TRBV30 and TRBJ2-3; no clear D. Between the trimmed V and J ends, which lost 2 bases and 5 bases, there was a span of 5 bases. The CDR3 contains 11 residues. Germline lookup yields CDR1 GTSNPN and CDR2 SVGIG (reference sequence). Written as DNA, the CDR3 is TGTGCCTGGAGTAAAGTAGATACGCAGTATTTT. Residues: CAWSKVDTQYF.

The CDR3 region has the DNA TGTGCCAGCAGCGTCTTAAGCGGCTACACCTTC. Protein product: CASSVLSGYTF. The J gene is TRBJ1-2, the V gene TRBV9; D uncertain. From germline, CDR1 is SGDLS and CDR2 YYNGEE. V was clipped by 2 bases and J by 8 bases, with 7 bases between them. The CDR3 runs 11 residues.

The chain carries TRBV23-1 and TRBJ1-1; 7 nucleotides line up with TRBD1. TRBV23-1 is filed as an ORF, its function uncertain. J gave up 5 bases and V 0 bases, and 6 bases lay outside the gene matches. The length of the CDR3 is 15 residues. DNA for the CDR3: TGCGCCAGCAGTCAATCGCGTAGGGGGCTGACTGAAGCTTTCTTT. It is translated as CASSQSRRGLTEAFF.

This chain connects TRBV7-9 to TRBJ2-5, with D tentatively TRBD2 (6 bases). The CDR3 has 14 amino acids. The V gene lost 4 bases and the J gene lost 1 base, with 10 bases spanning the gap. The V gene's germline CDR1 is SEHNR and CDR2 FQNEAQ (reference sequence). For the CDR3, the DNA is TGTGCCAGCAGCTCATGGGACTTCCAAGAGACCCAGTACTTC. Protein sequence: CASSSWDFQETQYF.

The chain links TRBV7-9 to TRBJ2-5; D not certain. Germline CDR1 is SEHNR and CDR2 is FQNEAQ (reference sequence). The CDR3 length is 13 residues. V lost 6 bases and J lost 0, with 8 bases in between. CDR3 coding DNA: TGTGCCAGCAGTACACGGTACCAAGAGACCCAGTACTTC. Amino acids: CASSTRYQETQYF.

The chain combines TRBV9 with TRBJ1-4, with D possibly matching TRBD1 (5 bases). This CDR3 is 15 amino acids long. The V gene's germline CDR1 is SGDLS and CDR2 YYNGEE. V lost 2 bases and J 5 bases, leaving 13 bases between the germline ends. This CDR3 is CASSVLGASNEKLFF. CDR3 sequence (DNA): TGTGCCAGCAGCGTGCTTGGGGCCTCCAATGAAAAACTGTTTTTT.

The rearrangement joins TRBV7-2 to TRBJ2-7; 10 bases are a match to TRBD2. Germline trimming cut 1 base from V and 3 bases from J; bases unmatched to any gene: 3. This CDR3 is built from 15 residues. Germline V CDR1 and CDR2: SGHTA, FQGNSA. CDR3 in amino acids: CASSLGSGGNYEQYF. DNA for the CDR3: TGTGCCAGCAGCTTAGGTAGCGGGGGGAACTACGAGCAGTACTTC. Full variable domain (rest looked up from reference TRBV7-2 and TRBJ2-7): GAGVSQSPSNKVTEKGKDVELRCDPISGHTALYWYRQSLGQGLEFLIYFQGNSAPDKSGLPSDRFSAERTGGSVSTLTIQRTQQEDSAVYLCASSLGSGGNYEQYFGPGTRLTVT.

CDR3 sequence: CASSSGQGDVYEQFF. CDR3 sequence (DNA): TGTGCCAGCAGTTCGGGACAGGGGGATGTGTATGAGCAGTTCTTC. V is TRBV7-9 and J is TRBJ2-1, with 11 bases lining up with TRBD1. The CDR3 sequence is 15 residues long. Trimming removed 6 bases from V and 8 bases from J; junction bases left unmatched: 9. Germline CDR1 and CDR2: SEHNR and FQNEAQ (reference sequence).

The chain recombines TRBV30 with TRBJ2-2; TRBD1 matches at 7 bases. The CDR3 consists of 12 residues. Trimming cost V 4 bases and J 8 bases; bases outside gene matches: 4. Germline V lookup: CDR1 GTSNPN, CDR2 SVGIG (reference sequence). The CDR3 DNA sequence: TGTGCCTGGAAACAGGGGTCAGGGGAGCTGTTTTTT. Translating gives CAWKQGSGELFF.

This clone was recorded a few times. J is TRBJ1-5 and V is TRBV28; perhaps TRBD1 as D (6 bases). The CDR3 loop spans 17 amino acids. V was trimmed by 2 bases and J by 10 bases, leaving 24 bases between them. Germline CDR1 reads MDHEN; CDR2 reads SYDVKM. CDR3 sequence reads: CASSLTAYREVKGPQHF. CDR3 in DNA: TGTGCCAGCAGTTTAACAGCCTACAGGGAAGTTAAGGGCCCCCAGCATTTT. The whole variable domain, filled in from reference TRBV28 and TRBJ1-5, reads DVKVTQSSRYLVKRTGEKVFLECVQDMDHENMFWYRQDPGLGLRLIYFSYDVKMKEKGDIPEGYSVSREKKERFSLILESASTNQTSMYLCASSLTAYREVKGPQHFGDGTRLSIL.

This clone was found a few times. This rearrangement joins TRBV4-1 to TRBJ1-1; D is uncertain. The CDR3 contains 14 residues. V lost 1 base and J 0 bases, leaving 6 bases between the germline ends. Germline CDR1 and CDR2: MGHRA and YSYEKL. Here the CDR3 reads CASSQGRMNTEAFF. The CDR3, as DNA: TGCGCCAGCAGCCAAGGCAGAATGAACACTGAAGCTTTCTTT.